These 5 T cell receptor beta chains came from one sample sequenced in a study of blood T cell repertoires in COVID-19. TCRdb keeps only in-frame clones here, not all; method: immunoSEQ multiplex PCR. The sample carries 200,000 to 250,000 clones, about four fifths recorded once. Sequenced material: peripheral blood. Source of these receptors: an older woman with acute or convalescent COVID-19.

The chain uses TRBV7-2 and TRBJ2-5; the match to TRBD1 covers 10 bases. After removal of 5 bases from V and 2 bases from J, the junction contained 8 bases not matched to a gene. CDR3 length: 16 amino acids. CDR1 is SGHTA, CDR2 FQGNSA, per germline. CDR3 amino acids: CASSRWTGGGQETQYF. For the CDR3, the DNA is TGTGCCAGCAGCCGTTGGACAGGGGGTGGGCAAGAGACCCAGTACTTC.

This chain connects TRBV7-6 to TRBJ2-1; D is possibly TRBD1 (5 bases). Germline CDR1 reads SGHVS; CDR2 reads FNYEAQ. Trimming took 5 bases from V and 8 from J, leaving 13 bases between them. This CDR3 spans 13 amino acids. The CDR3 sequence: CASSQRRADEQFF. The CDR3 DNA sequence: TGTGCCAGCAGCCAACGCAGGGCCGATGAGCAGTTCTTC.

This chain connects TRBV12-2 to TRBJ1-1. TRBV12-2 is tagged as a pseudogene. CDR3 length: 13 residues. The CDR3: CASRLWEMGEAFF. CDR3 nucleotides: TGTGCAAGTCGCTTATGGGAGATGGGTGAAGCTTTCTTT.

The CDR3 sequence is CASSETTRGGTSGNTIYF. CDR3 bases: TGTGCCAGCAGTGAAACTACAAGGGGGGGCACCTCTGGAAACACCATATATTTT. The chain has TRBV2 and TRBJ1-3, with a tentative D call TRBD1 (6 bases). The CDR3 loop spans 18 amino acids. V lost 2 bases and J lost 0, with 17 bases in between. The V gene's germline CDR1 is SNHLY and CDR2 FYNNEI. Complete variable domain (other parts from reference TRBV2 and TRBJ1-3): EPEVTQTPSHQVTQMGQEVILRCVPISNHLYFYWYRQILGQKVEFLVSFYNNEISEKSEIFDDQFSVERPDGSNFTLKIRSTKLEDSAMYFCASSETTRGGTSGNTIYFGEGSWLTVV.

This clone was seen just once. The CDR3 bases are TGTGCCTGGAGTGAGACAGGGGGAATTGAAAAACTGTTTTTT. As protein: CAWSETGGIEKLFF. The chain combines TRBV30 with TRBJ1-4, with 9 nucleotides matching TRBD1. Per germline, CDR1 GTSNPN and CDR2 SVGIG (reference sequence). J lost 7 bases, V lost 1 base, and 4 bases had no gene match. The CDR3 is made up of 14 amino acids.